This entry lists 29 T cell receptor beta chains sequenced from one sample in a study of T cell changes during pregnancy in multiple sclerosis. Assay used: immunoSEQ multiplex PCR; TCRdb lists only in-frame clones, some missing. The sample contains 58,000 or so clones, about nine tenths of which appear only once. The material was CD4+ T cells from peripheral blood mononuclear cells, obtained in the third trimester of pregnancy. The source is a female donor with multiple sclerosis, enrolled in a pregnancy study.

The V and J genes are TRBV7-9 and TRBJ2-5; 7 bases agree with TRBD1. V lost 5 bases, J lost 5 bases, and 11 bases stayed unmatched. Germline V gene sequence: CDR1 SEHNR, CDR2 FQNEAQ (reference sequence). The CDR3 length is 15 residues. Here the CDR3 reads CASSQLQGQGETQYF. The CDR3, as DNA: TGTGCCAGCAGCCAATTACAGGGGCAAGGGGAGACCCAGTACTTC.

The chain carries TRBV5-5 and TRBJ2-2, with D possibly matching TRBD1 (5 bases). This CDR3 comprises 16 residues. The V end was cut by 4 bases, the J end by 0 bases, with 13 bases between. The germline CDR1 and CDR2 sequences are SGHKS and YYEKEE (reference sequence). CDR3 in amino acids: CASSPFRVSNTGELFF. CDR3 DNA sequence: TGTGCCAGCAGCCCCTTCAGGGTTTCGAACACCGGGGAGCTGTTTTTT. Full variable domain (outside the CDR3, taken from reference TRBV5-5 and TRBJ2-2): DAGVTQSPTHLIKTRGQQVTLRCSPISGHKSVSWYQQVLGQGPQFIFQYYEKEERGRGNFPDRFSARQFPNYSSELNVNALLLGDSALYLCASSPFRVSNTGELFFGEGSRLTVL.

The chain links TRBV5-8 to TRBJ2-2; 8 nucleotides match TRBD2. Losses at the gene ends were 2 bases for V and 6 bases for J; bases not matched to a gene: 9. Germline loops: CDR1 SGHTS, CDR2 YDEGEE. This CDR3 has 16 amino acids. In DNA, the CDR3 is TGTGCCAGCAGCTTCGGGGGGGATCCAAGGGCCGGGGAGCTGTTTTTT. It is translated as CASSFGGDPRAGELFF.

This rearrangement joins TRBV19 to TRBJ2-7; 7 bases are a match to TRBD2. This CDR3 comprises 14 residues. After removal of 7 bases from V and 3 bases from J, the junction contained 9 bases not matched to a gene. Looked up from germline, CDR1 is LNHDA and CDR2 is SQIVND (reference sequence). This chain's CDR3 is CASTPGGMNYEQYF. The CDR3 nucleotides are TGTGCCAGTACTCCCGGGGGGATGAACTACGAGCAGTACTTC.

V and J are TRBV5-1 and TRBJ2-3; D might be TRBD1 (6 bases). The CDR3 has 15 residues. Germline values: CDR1 SGHRS, CDR2 YFSETQ. V lost 2 bases, J lost 1 base, and 11 bases lay in between. The CDR3: CASSLAGGGTDTQYF. CDR3 bases: TGCGCCAGCAGCTTAGCTGGGGGCGGCACAGATACGCAGTATTTT.

The V and J genes are TRBV18 and TRBJ2-4, with D maybe TRBD2 (6 bases). CDR3 length: 13 residues. The V end was cut by 4 bases, the J end by 13 bases, with 17 bases between. CDR1 is KGHSH and CDR2 is LQKENI in the germline V gene. The CDR3 nucleotides are TGTGCCAGCTCACTCGGGACTGTCCCGATCCAGTACTTC. It codes for CASSLGTVPIQYF. Looking up the rest from reference TRBV18 and TRBJ2-4 gives the full variable domain: NAGVMQNPRHLVRRRGQEARLRCSPMKGHSHVYWYRQLPEEGLKFMVYLQKENIIDESGMPKERFSAEFPKEGPSILRIQQVVRGDSAAYFCASSLGTVPIQYFGAGTRLSVL.

The CDR3 DNA reads as TGTGCCAGCAGCTCTTCAGGGGTCGTTGGCTACACCTTC. Amino acids: CASSSSGVVGYTF. J is TRBJ1-2 and V is TRBV7-8, with a possible D match to TRBD1 (6 bases). Between the trimmed V and J ends, which lost 4 bases and 7 bases, there was a span of 13 bases. The CDR3 sequence is 13 residues long. The germline CDR1 and CDR2 sequences are SGHVS and FQNEAQ. Based on the CDR3 plus reference TRBV7-8 and TRBJ1-2, the full variable domain is GAGVSQSPRYKVAKRGQDVALRCDPISGHVSLFWYQQALGQGPEFLTYFQNEAQLDKSGLPSDRFFAERPEGSVSTLKIQRTQQEDSAVYLCASSSSGVVGYTFGSGTRLTVV.

The chain couples TRBV5-1 to TRBJ2-3, with 7 positions matching TRBD2. Germline loops: CDR1 SGHRS, CDR2 YFSETQ. The V gene end was trimmed by 0 bases and the J gene end by 1 base; junction bases not matched to a gene: 8. This CDR3 contains 17 residues. The CDR3 protein is CASSLGRLADRTDTQYF. As DNA, the CDR3 is TGCGCCAGCAGCTTGGGACGTCTAGCGGACCGCACAGATACGCAGTATTTT.

This rearrangement joins TRBV29-1 to TRBJ2-5, with TRBD1 matching over 9 bases. Germline values: CDR1 SQVTM, CDR2 ANQGSEA. Trimming removed 8 bases from V and 0 bases from J; junction bases left unmatched: 7. The CDR3 consists of 14 residues. CDR3 amino acids: CSITGTGYQETQYF. DNA for the CDR3: TGCAGCATCACCGGGACAGGGTACCAAGAGACCCAGTACTTC.

This chain joins TRBV7-2 and TRBJ2-1; possible D gene TRBD1, 6 bases. The CDR3 has 14 residues. The germline V gene has CDR1 SGHTA and CDR2 FQGNSA. Trimming shortened V by 7 bases and J by 7 bases, and 17 bases separated the two germline ends. The CDR3 loop reads CASTIQGTGNEQFF. The DNA for the CDR3 is TGTGCCAGCACCATTCAGGGGACGGGGAATGAGCAGTTCTTC.

This chain connects TRBV7-8 to TRBJ2-1; TRBD2 matches at 8 bases. CDR1 is SGHVS, CDR2 FQNEAQ, per germline. CDR3 size: 15 residues. The ends lost 3 bases at V and 7 bases at J; junction bases unmatched: 8. CDR3 bases: TGTGCCAGCAGCTTTGCCGGGGGGGCAGGGAATGAGCAGTTCTTC. This sequence encodes CASSFAGGAGNEQFF.

The chain recombines TRBV25-1 with TRBJ2-5, with 8 nucleotides matching TRBD2. The ends lost 4 bases at V and 7 bases at J; junction bases unmatched: 11. There are 15 residues in the CDR3. The germline V gene encodes CDR1 MGHDK and CDR2 SYGVNS. The DNA for the CDR3 is TGTGCCAGCAGTGTGTCTCGGGGGGGCCCAGGGACCCAGTACTTC. Translated, it gives CASSVSRGGPGTQYF.

This clone was seen just once. V is TRBV29-1 and J is TRBJ2-3; weak D call: TRBD2 (6 bases). CDR1 is SQVTM, CDR2 ANQGSEA, per germline. This CDR3 region has 9 residues. V lost 6 bases and J 9 bases, leaving 7 bases between the germline ends. This CDR3 reads CSVGGTQYF. Here the CDR3 DNA reads TGCAGCGTCGGAGGGACGCAGTATTTT.

The chain combines TRBV11-1 with TRBJ2-7; D is possibly TRBD2 (6 bases). CDR3 size: 15 residues. V dropped 5 bases and J dropped 9 bases, with 23 bases sitting between them. The germline CDR1 and CDR2 sequences are SGHAT and FQDESV (reference sequence). The CDR3 loop reads CASSPNVRAIAVQYF. The CDR3, as DNA: TGTGCCAGCAGCCCCAACGTCCGGGCCATAGCGGTGCAGTACTTC.

The chain recombines TRBV6-1 with TRBJ1-1, with TRBD1 matching 7 bases. The trim removed 5 bases at V and 0 bases at J, leaving 6 bases unmatched. There are 15 residues in the CDR3. The germline CDR1 and CDR2 sequences are MNHNS and SASEGT. The CDR3 DNA follows: TGTGCCAGCAGTCCAAGGGGGCTGGTGAACACTGAAGCTTTCTTT. Encoded protein: CASSPRGLVNTEAFF.

The rearrangement uses TRBV10-3 and TRBJ2-7, with D tentatively TRBD1 (6 bases). The germline V gene has CDR1 ENHRY and CDR2 SYGVKD. V gave up 2 bases and J gave up 7 bases, with 15 bases separating them. This CDR3 is 14 amino acids long. The CDR3 DNA reads as TGTGCCATCAGTGAGACAGGGCCGTCGCGGGAGCAGTACTTC. Encoded protein: CAISETGPSREQYF.

The chain recombines TRBV30 with TRBJ1-6, with unresolved D. The CDR3 length is 11 residues. Trimming left V 0 bases short and J 10 bases short, with 4 bases between. Germline CDR1 and CDR2: GTSNPN and SVGIG (reference sequence). CDR3 DNA: TGTGCCTGGAGTGTACGGTCACCCCTCCACTTT. Its protein is CAWSVRSPLHF. Complete variable domain (other parts from reference TRBV30 and TRBJ1-6): SQTIHQWPATLVQPVGSPLSLECTVEGTSNPNLYWYRQAAGRGLQLLFYSVGIGQISSEVPQNLSASRPQDRQFILSSKKLLLSDSGFYLCAWSVRSPLHFGNGTRLTVT.

The CDR3 bases are TGTGCCAGCAGCTCAAAGCGGGGCCCCTCCTATAATTCACCCCTCCACTTT. It is translated as CASSSKRGPSYNSPLHF. The J gene is TRBJ1-6, the V gene TRBV5-6, with D perhaps matching TRBD1 (5 bases). CDR1 is SGHDT, CDR2 YYEEEE, per germline. The V end lost 3 bases, the J end lost 0 bases, and 13 bases lay between the germline ends. The CDR3 loop spans 17 amino acids. Based on the CDR3 plus reference TRBV5-6 and TRBJ1-6, the full variable domain is DAGVTQSPTHLIKTRGQQVTLRCSPKSGHDTVSWYQQALGQGPQFIFQYYEEEERQRGNFPDRFSGHQFPNYSSELNVNALLLGDSALYLCASSSKRGPSYNSPLHFGNGTRLTVT.

This chain links TRBV7-9 with TRBJ2-1; 10 positions match TRBD2. The CDR3 loop spans 17 amino acids. Germline CDR1 SEHNR, CDR2 FQNEAQ (reference sequence). The V and J ends lost 5 bases and 5 bases, in that order; junction bases with no gene match: 12. This chain's CDR3 is CASSPTGGAGGHNEQFF. The CDR3, as DNA: TGTGCCAGCAGCCCAACCGGAGGAGCGGGGGGGCACAATGAGCAGTTCTTC.

This sequence joins TRBV7-2 and TRBJ1-1; tentative D call: TRBD1 (5 bases). The CDR3 loop spans 13 amino acids. Trimming left V 4 bases short and J 2 bases short, with 8 bases between. Germline values: CDR1 SGHTA, CDR2 FQGNSA. CDR3 region: CASSWTLNTEAFF. The CDR3 DNA reads TGTGCCAGCAGCTGGACACTAAACACTGAAGCTTTCTTT. Supplemented by reference TRBV7-2 and TRBJ1-1, the full variable domain reads GAGVSQSPSNKVTEKGKDVELRCDPISGHTALYWYRQSLGQGLEFLIYFQGNSAPDKSGLPSDRFSAERTGGSVSTLTIQRTQQEDSAVYLCASSWTLNTEAFFGQGTRLTVV.

The chain combines TRBV7-9 with TRBJ1-1; 7 nucleotides line up with TRBD1. Germline V gene sequence: CDR1 SEHNR, CDR2 FQNEAQ (reference sequence). The CDR3 runs to 15 residues. The junction had 5 bases not matched to a gene; V was cut back by 2 bases and J by 2 bases. CDR3 DNA sequence: TGTGCCAGCAGCTTAAGCCACAGGGGAAACACTGAAGCTTTCTTT. Amino acids: CASSLSHRGNTEAFF. The whole variable domain, filled in from reference TRBV7-9 and TRBJ1-1, reads DTGVSQNPRHKITKRGQNVTFRCDPISEHNRLYWYRQTLGQGPEFLTYFQNEAQLEKSRLLSDRFSAERPKGSFSTLEIQRTEQGDSAMYLCASSLSHRGNTEAFFGQGTRLTVV.

This clone was seen once. J is TRBJ2-5 and V is TRBV30, with a possible D match to TRBD1 (5 bases). V lost 0 bases and J 1 base, leaving 12 bases between the germline ends. The CDR3 runs to 15 residues. The germline V gene has CDR1 GTSNPN and CDR2 SVGIG (reference sequence). CDR3 nucleotide sequence: TGTGCCTGGAGTGTAGCAACAGGCCTCCAAGAGACCCAGTACTTC. It encodes CAWSVATGLQETQYF.

This clone was seen a single time. This sequence joins TRBV5-1 and TRBJ1-4; TRBD1 aligns across 7 bases. Looked up from germline, CDR1 is SGHRS and CDR2 is YFSETQ. J lost 6 bases, V lost 4 bases, and 15 bases had no gene match. CDR3 length equals 17 residues. CDR3 sequence: CASSPLLTTGLDEKLFF. CDR3 in DNA: TGCGCCAGCAGCCCTCTACTTACGACAGGGCTTGATGAAAAACTGTTTTTT.

This rearrangement joins TRBV11-2 to TRBJ2-1; 8 bases match TRBD1. The germline V gene encodes CDR1 SGHAT and CDR2 FQNNGV. This CDR3 contains 16 residues. V dropped 2 bases and J dropped 9; count of bases not matched to a gene: 12. CDR3 protein: CASSLLAGGVFPEQFF. The CDR3 DNA follows: TGTGCCAGCAGCTTACTTGCAGGGGGCGTTTTTCCTGAGCAGTTCTTC.

The chain is built from TRBV9 and TRBJ1-2; D is undetermined. In germline, CDR1 is SGDLS, CDR2 YYNGEE. The CDR3 extends over 15 amino acids. The V and J ends lost 0 bases and 3 bases respectively, with 12 bases between them. The CDR3 DNA reads as TGTGCCAGCAGCGTAGGATTGGTCCTAGACTATGGCTACACCTTC. Translation gives CASSVGLVLDYGYTF.

The chain has TRBV4-1 and TRBJ1-5; D is undetermined. Trimming cost V 5 bases and J 2 bases, with 13 bases left between them. Germline CDR1 MGHRA, CDR2 YSYEKL. This CDR3 is built from 15 residues. CDR3 sequence (DNA): TGCGCCAGCAGCGCTCTTTTCGGGGGCAATCAGCCCCAGCATTTT. Its translation: CASSALFGGNQPQHF.

This chain uses TRBV9 with TRBJ2-7; 9 bases agree with TRBD2. Germline trimming cut 0 bases from V and 5 bases from J; bases unmatched to any gene: 6. Germline V gene lookup returns CDR1 SGDLS and CDR2 YYNGEE. This CDR3 has 15 amino acids. The CDR3 sequence: CASSVGGGGADEQYF. The CDR3 coding sequence is TGTGCCAGCAGCGTAGGGGGCGGGGGGGCCGACGAGCAGTACTTC.

The chain's CDR3 is CASRTTGTYEQYF. The CDR3 region has the DNA TGTGCCAGCAGGACAACAGGGACCTACGAGCAGTACTTC. The V call is TRBV7-2, the J call TRBJ2-7; tentatively, D is TRBD1 (6 bases). This CDR3 spans 13 amino acids. Trimming pared 6 bases from V and 2 bases from J, leaving 11 bases between. CDR1 is SGHTA, CDR2 FQGNSA, per germline. Using reference TRBV7-2 and TRBJ2-7 for the parts outside the CDR3, the full variable domain is GAGVSQSPSNKVTEKGKDVELRCDPISGHTALYWYRQSLGQGLEFLIYFQGNSAPDKSGLPSDRFSAERTGGSVSTLTIQRTQQEDSAVYLCASRTTGTYEQYFGPGTRLTVT.

In this sample, this clone turned up once. The chain couples TRBV7-9 to TRBJ2-3; TRBD2 is a possible D gene (6 bases). Deletions cut 6 bases from V and 1 base from J, with 14 bases between. The CDR3 runs 15 residues. In germline, CDR1 is SEHNR, CDR2 FQNEAQ (reference sequence). CDR3 protein: CASRLLRGGTDTQYF. The CDR3 DNA reads as TGTGCCAGCAGACTTCTCCGCGGGGGCACAGATACGCAGTATTTT.